This T cell receptor beta chain was identified in a study of CD8+ T cells in alopecia areata. Looking at the study overall: Each of the treated patients was given oral tofacitinib, 5 to 10 mg twice daily, for moderate-to-severe alopecia areata. Study findings and constraints: The study found higher clonality in lesional than normal scalp, especially in alopecia totalis/universalis.

This CDR3 has 12 amino acids. RNA, once extracted, was reverse transcribed into cDNA for use as the sequencing template. The method was immunoSEQ multiplex PCR; TCRdb's version includes in-frame clones alone and lacks a portion of them. The table lists 130,000 to 150,000 clones, 40% to 65% of them singletons. This clone was detected only a few times. Its antigen is unknown. The chain combines TRBV21-1 with TRBJ1-2; whether TRBD1, the table's D call, matches the DNA was not checked. TRBV21-1 is shown as a pseudogene. This receptor was obtained from a human donor with alopecia areata. Sequencing used CD4+ T cells sorted from blood, obtained at week 0. This CDR3 reads CASKRDSYGYTF. The CDR3 DNA reads as TGTGCCAGCAAAAGGGACAGCTATGGCTACACCTTC.